These 12 T cell receptor beta chains came from one sample sequenced in a study of T cell responses to AZD1222 COVID-19 vaccine. The data were produced by immunoSEQ multiplex PCR, yet TCRdb's version contains in-frame clones alone and is incomplete. The sample consists of approximately 100,000 clones, about 90% of them appearing once. The input for sequencing was peripheral blood, taken on day 0 of AZD1222 vaccination. These receptor sequences come from an adult in good health.

The chain combines TRBV19 with TRBJ2-7; TRBD1 or TRBD2 may be the D gene (5 bases each). Germline V gene lookup returns CDR1 LNHDA and CDR2 SQIVND (reference sequence). Trimming took off 3 bases at V and 6 bases at J, with 12 bases between the two ends. The CDR3 has 13 residues. DNA of the CDR3: TGTGCCAGTAGTATCTCGGGACCTTCCGAGCAGTACTTC. Residues: CASSISGPSEQYF.

The genes are TRBV6-6 and TRBJ2-3, with D maybe TRBD2 (6 bases). The CDR3 runs to 15 residues. CDR1 is MNHNY and CDR2 is SVGAGI in the germline V gene (reference sequence). Trimming removed 8 bases from V and 2 bases from J, with 17 bases in between. CDR3 residues: CASLVGGSNTDTQYF. As DNA, the CDR3 is TGTGCCAGCTTAGTTGGGGGGTCCAACACAGATACGCAGTATTTT.

The J gene is TRBJ1-6, the V gene TRBV2, with TRBD1 as a possible D gene (6 bases). This CDR3 contains 14 residues. V dropped 8 bases and J dropped 7 bases, with 15 bases sitting between them. CDR1 and CDR2 (germline): SNHLY, FYNNEI. The CDR3 sequence: CASRSTGGNSPLHF. CDR3 bases: TGTGCCAGCCGTTCGACAGGAGGGAATTCACCCCTCCACTTT.

The rearrangement uses TRBV11-2 and TRBJ1-2; weak D call: TRBD1 (6 bases). This CDR3 is built from 17 residues. Trimming took 0 bases from V and 4 from J, leaving 18 bases between them. Germline assignment: CDR1 SGHAT and CDR2 FQNNGV. This chain's CDR3 is CASSLDGGRFYGYGYTF. The CDR3 region has the DNA TGTGCCAGCAGCTTAGATGGGGGGCGCTTTTACGGCTATGGCTACACCTTC.

V and J are TRBV10-3 and TRBJ2-2; D is possibly TRBD1 (5 bases). In germline, CDR1 is ENHRY, CDR2 SYGVKD. CDR3 length: 15 residues. Trimming took off 4 bases at V and 0 bases at J, with 9 bases between the two ends. CDR3 sequence reads: CAISGDSPNTGELFF. CDR3 DNA: TGTGCCATCAGTGGAGACAGCCCGAACACCGGGGAGCTGTTTTTT.

The chain couples TRBV19 to TRBJ2-7, with 11 bases lining up with TRBD2. The germline V gene encodes CDR1 LNHDA and CDR2 SQIVND (reference sequence). The ends lost 1 base at V and 5 bases at J; junction bases unmatched: 4. The CDR3 has 15 amino acids. CDR3 sequence reads: CASSIVLAGANEQYF. CDR3 DNA sequence: TGTGCCAGTAGTATAGTACTAGCGGGAGCCAACGAGCAGTACTTC.

This clone was picked up one time. Other DNA variants within this sample encode the same CDR3. The rearrangement joins TRBV19 to TRBJ1-1; the D is unclear. V was shortened by 3 bases and J by 2 bases, with 7 bases between the two germline ends. This CDR3 comprises 13 residues. Per the germline V gene, CDR1 is LNHDA and CDR2 is SQIVND (reference sequence). CDR3 sequence (DNA): TGTGCCAGTAGTATTGTGCCTAACACTGAAGCTTTCTTT. Amino acids: CASSIVPNTEAFF.

This clone was detected only once. Written as DNA, the CDR3 is TGTGCCTGGAGTGTAGAGGTACGGTTTAGCACAGATACGCAGTATTTT. Amino acids: CAWSVEVRFSTDTQYF. The chain recombines TRBV30 with TRBJ2-3; D uncertain. V lost 0 bases to trimming and J lost 0 bases, with 13 bases between them. This CDR3 is 16 amino acids long. Germline loops: CDR1 GTSNPN, CDR2 SVGIG (reference sequence).

The chain joins TRBV27 to TRBJ2-2, with D possibly TRBD2 on 6 matching bases. CDR1 MNHEY and CDR2 SMNVEV come from the germline V gene (reference sequence). V was trimmed by 2 bases and J by 2 bases, leaving 9 bases between them. This CDR3 contains 15 residues. CDR3 sequence: CASSLSGRNTGELFF. CDR3 nucleotides: TGTGCCAGCAGTTTAAGCGGGCGCAACACCGGGGAGCTGTTTTTT.

The genes are TRBV2 and TRBJ2-7; 8 bases are a match to TRBD2. There are 14 residues in the CDR3. Per the germline V gene, CDR1 is SNHLY and CDR2 is FYNNEI. V was clipped by 2 bases and J by 8 bases; unmatched bases: 8. The chain's CDR3 is CASSENGRGHKQYF. The CDR3 DNA follows: TGTGCCAGCAGTGAAAACGGGAGGGGTCATAAGCAGTACTTC.

This chain uses TRBV5-4 with TRBJ2-1; the D is unclear. Trimming stripped 2 bases from V and 0 bases from J, with 9 bases between. CDR1 is SGHNT, CDR2 YYREEE, per germline (reference sequence). This CDR3 has 15 residues. The CDR3 DNA sequence: TGTGCCAGCAGCTTTGACGGTGTCTCCTACAATGAGCAGTTCTTC. As protein: CASSFDGVSYNEQFF.

This chain links TRBV2 with TRBJ1-2, with unresolved D. This CDR3 comprises 12 residues. The germline V gene has CDR1 SNHLY and CDR2 FYNNEI. V was clipped by 3 bases and J by 2 bases, with 4 bases between them. CDR3 nucleotide sequence: TGTGCCAGCAGTGATGGAAACTATGGCTACACCTTC. Protein sequence: CASSDGNYGYTF.